The rows below give T cell receptor beta chains drawn from one sample of a study of shared clonotypes between healthy human individuals. Assay used: immunoSEQ multiplex PCR; TCRdb lists only in-frame clones, some missing. The table lists around 1.9 million clones, about 94% of them singletons, with about 1.7% in the top ten. The source material was naive CD8+ T cells from PBMCs. These receptors all come from a man aged 18-30 years in good health. Some clones in this sample may be carry-over from other donors' samples. The CDR3 runs from the conserved cysteine through the conserved F or W. The D gene is left open where the match is weak. Only part of the rows carry a size: once, few, many, or a class if the clone is expanded.

TRBV7-8	TRBJ1-2	.	few	TGTGCCAGCAGCCCTAGGGCCGGAGTGGGTTATGGCTACACCTTC	CASSPRAGVGYGYTF
TRBV5-1	TRBJ2-5	.	.	TGCGCCAGCAGCCAGGCTAGCGTGGTCGCGGGGGAGACCCAGTACTTC	CASSQASVVAGETQYF
TRBV7-8	TRBJ2-7	.	.	TGTGCCAGCAGCTTCTCCCCCCATCTTCCGGGGGCAGTAAACGAGCAGTACTTC	CASSFSPHLPGAVNEQYF
TRBV19	TRBJ2-7	.	.	TGTGCCAGTAGTATAATCGGTGGGGCGTGGAGCTCCTACGAGCAGTACTTC	CASSIIGGAWSSYEQYF
TRBV5-1	TRBJ2-7	TRBD2	.	TGCGCCAGCAGGCTAGCGGGAGATCACGAGCAGTACTTC	CASRLAGDHEQYF
TRBV27	TRBJ2-3	TRBD1	once	TGTGCCAGCAGTTTAAGGGACAGGGGTAAACCCTACACAGATACGCAGTATTTT	CASSLRDRGKPYTDTQYF
TRBV5-5	TRBJ2-7	.	.	TGTGCCAGCAGCTTGGGAGGCATTTCCTACGAGCAGTACTTC	CASSLGGISYEQYF
TRBV6-5	TRBJ2-1	.	.	TGTGCCAGCAGTTACTCAATTCAGGGCAGATACAATGAGCAGTTCTTC	CASSYSIQGRYNEQFF
TRBV10-3	TRBJ2-2	TRBD1	.	TGTGCCATCGCCGGGACAGGGGGTAACACCGGGGAGCTGTTTTTT	CAIAGTGGNTGELFF
TRBV7-8	TRBJ2-5	.	.	TGTGCCAGCAGCCAACGGGCGGGGTTTAGAGAGACCCAGTACTTC	CASSQRAGFRETQYF
TRBV19	TRBJ2-7	.	.	TGTGCCAGTAGTTCCCCGACCTACGAGCAGTACTTC	CASSSPTYEQYF
TRBV4-2	TRBJ1-2	.	.	TGTGCCAGCAGCCAAGATCGAGGGGTGGGCTATGGCTACACCTTC	CASSQDRGVGYGYTF
TRBV19	TRBJ2-7	.	.	TGTGCCAGTAGTCGGGGACTGGGCTGGGAGCAGTACTTC	CASSRGLGWEQYF
TRBV28	TRBJ2-7	TRBD1	.	TGTGCCAGTACAGGGGGCGGCTACGAGCAGTACTTC	CASTGGGYEQYF
TRBV9	TRBJ2-7	TRBD2	.	TGTGCCAGCAGCGGGGTGGGACTAGCGGGACCCTACGCCGAGCAGTACTTC	CASSGVGLAGPYAEQYF
TRBV10-3	TRBJ2-7	TRBD1	.	TGTGCCATCTCCGGGACAGGGGATTACGAGCAGTACTTC	CAISGTGDYEQYF
TRBV27	TRBJ1-1	.	.	TGTGCCAGCAGAGAACAGGGATTGAACACTGAAGCTTTCTTT	CASREQGLNTEAFF
TRBV27	TRBJ2-7	.	.	TGTGCCAGCCGCACTACGGGCCACGAGCAGTACTTC	CASRTTGHEQYF
TRBV19	TRBJ2-1	TRBD2	.	TGTGCCAGTAGAAACGGGACTAGCGGACACAATGAGCAGTTCTTC	CASRNGTSGHNEQFF
TRBV7-9	TRBJ2-1	TRBD1	.	TGTGCCAGCAGCTGGTCAGACAGGGCGATGTGGGAGCAGTTCTTC	CASSWSDRAMWEQFF
TRBV30	TRBJ1-4	TRBD1	.	TGTGCCTGGGCGTCGGGACAGGGTAATGAAAAACTGTTTTTT	CAWASGQGNEKLFF
TRBV28	TRBJ1-1	TRBD1	.	TGTGCCAGCAGTTTCGGGACAGGGGTAACTGAAGCTTTCTTT	CASSFGTGVTEAFF
TRBV6-1	TRBJ2-1	.	.	TGTGCCAGCAGTGTACTAGACAATGAGCAGTTCTTC	CASSVLDNEQFF
TRBV27	TRBJ2-1	TRBD1	.	TGTGCCAGCAGTCCTACAGGGGTAAATGAGCAGTTCTTC	CASSPTGVNEQFF
TRBV28	TRBJ1-5	.	once	TGTGCCAGCAGTTTTCGGCAGGGCCATCAGCCCCAGCATTTT	CASSFRQGHQPQHF
TRBV6-5	TRBJ2-7	.	.	TGTGCCAGCAGTTACTCCATTACAGCTACCTACGAGCAGTACTTC	CASSYSITATYEQYF
TRBV30	TRBJ1-2	.	.	TGTGCCTGGAACGAGGTAGGAGGGCTCGATGGCTACACCTTC	CAWNEVGGLDGYTF
TRBV11-2	TRBJ2-5	TRBD2	.	TGTGCCAGCAGCTTATATAGCGGGAGTGTATACCAAGAGACCCAGTACTTC	CASSLYSGSVYQETQYF
TRBV6-5	TRBJ1-4	.	.	TGTGCCAGCAGCCCCCAGGTAGGGGAGCGTGAAAAACTGTTTTTT	CASSPQVGEREKLFF
TRBV4-1	TRBJ1-1	.	.	TGCGCCAGCAGCCCCATAGGTCCCGGGAGGGAGGACACTGAAGCTTTCTTT	CASSPIGPGREDTEAFF
TRBV9	TRBJ2-7	TRBD2	.	TGTGCCAGCAGCTCTGGGGGGGACGAGCAGTACTTC	CASSSGGDEQYF
TRBV7-8	TRBJ2-2	.	.	TGTGCCAGCAGCCCCGTCCGATGGGGCGGGGAGCTGTTTTTT	CASSPVRWGGELFF
TRBV27	TRBJ2-7	.	once	TGTGCCAGCAGTAGGGTCGGGTCGGGCTCCTACGAGCAGTACTTC	CASSRVGSGSYEQYF
TRBV6-5	TRBJ2-1	.	.	TGTGCCAGCAGTTGGGGGCCGGGGGGTGAGCAGTTCTTC	CASSWGPGGEQFF